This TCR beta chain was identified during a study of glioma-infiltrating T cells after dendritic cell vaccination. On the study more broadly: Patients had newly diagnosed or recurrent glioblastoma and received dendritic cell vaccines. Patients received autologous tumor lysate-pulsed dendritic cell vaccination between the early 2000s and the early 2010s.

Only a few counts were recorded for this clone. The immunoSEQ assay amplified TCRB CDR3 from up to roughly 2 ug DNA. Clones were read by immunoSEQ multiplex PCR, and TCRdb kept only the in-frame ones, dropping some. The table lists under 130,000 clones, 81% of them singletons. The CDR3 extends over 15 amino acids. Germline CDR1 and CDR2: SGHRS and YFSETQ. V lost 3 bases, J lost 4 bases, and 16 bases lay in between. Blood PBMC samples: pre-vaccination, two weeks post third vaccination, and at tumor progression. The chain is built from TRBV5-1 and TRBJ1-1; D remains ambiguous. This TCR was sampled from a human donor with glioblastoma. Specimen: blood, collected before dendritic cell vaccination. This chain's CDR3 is CASSSDGERGTEAFF. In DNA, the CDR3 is TGCGCCAGCAGCTCCGATGGTGAGAGAGGCACTGAAGCTTTCTTT.